Following are 19 T cell receptor beta chains from one sample sequenced in a study of blood T cell repertoires in COVID-19. The method was immunoSEQ multiplex PCR; TCRdb's version includes in-frame clones alone and lacks a portion of them. The profile shows more than 300,000 clones, 85% to 90% of them singletons. The sequenced sample was PBMCs or T cells enriched from blood (not recorded which). The receptor set was obtained from a woman between 18 and 29 years old who had recovered from COVID-19.

The count of this clone is one. The chain is built from TRBV19 and TRBJ2-6, with a weak D call TRBD1 (5 bases). Germline values: CDR1 LNHDA, CDR2 SQIVND (reference sequence). The germline V and J ends were trimmed by 3 bases and 1 base, with 16 bases remaining between them. There are 18 residues in the CDR3. CDR3 in amino acids: CASSILKTPGSGANVLTF. Here the CDR3 DNA reads TGTGCCAGTAGTATCCTCAAAACCCCAGGGTCTGGGGCCAACGTCCTGACTTTC.

The rearrangement joins TRBV5-6 to TRBJ2-7; 9 bases fit TRBD1. This CDR3 is 14 amino acids long. V dropped 6 bases and J dropped 3; count of bases not matched to a gene: 7. The germline CDR1 and CDR2 sequences are SGHDT and YYEEEE. Here the CDR3 reads CASINRGLLYEQYF. CDR3 DNA sequence: TGTGCCAGCATTAACAGGGGGCTCCTCTACGAGCAGTACTTC. Full variable domain (remainder filled in from reference TRBV5-6 and TRBJ2-7): DAGVTQSPTHLIKTRGQQVTLRCSPKSGHDTVSWYQQALGQGPQFIFQYYEEEERQRGNFPDRFSGHQFPNYSSELNVNALLLGDSALYLCASINRGLLYEQYFGPGTRLTVT.

V usage is TRBV19 and J usage is TRBJ1-1; no reliable D call. The germline V gene encodes CDR1 LNHDA and CDR2 SQIVND (reference sequence). The CDR3 runs to 12 residues. The V and J ends lost 5 bases and 0 bases respectively, with 4 bases between them. Written as DNA, the CDR3 is TGTGCCAGTAGTCTACTGAACACTGAAGCTTTCTTT. Its protein product is CASSLLNTEAFF.

CDR3 in DNA: TGTGCCAGCAGCCCCCCCTGGCGGGGCTTCGGGGAGCTGTTTTTT. Residues: CASSPPWRGFGELFF. The chain joins TRBV4-2 to TRBJ2-2; D is perhaps TRBD2 (6 bases). The V gene lost 4 bases and the J gene lost 7 bases, with 16 bases spanning the gap. Looked up from germline, CDR1 is LGHNA and CDR2 is YNFKEQ. The CDR3 is 15 amino acids.

The chain links TRBV15 to TRBJ2-7, with 11 bases that match TRBD2. The CDR3 spans 15 residues. Germline V gene data show CDR1 as LNHNV and CDR2 as YYDKDF (reference sequence). V shed 4 bases, J shed 4 bases, and the junction held 6 bases outside the gene matches. The CDR3 sequence: CATSMQTSGIYEQYF. CDR3 coding DNA: TGTGCCACCAGCATGCAGACTAGCGGGATTTACGAGCAGTACTTC. The full variable domain, with the rest looked up from reference TRBV15 and TRBJ2-7, is DAMVIQNPRYQVTQFGKPVTLSCSQTLNHNVMYWYQQKSSQAPKLLFHYYDKDFNNEADTPDNFQSRRPNTSFCFLDIRSPGLGDTAMYLCATSMQTSGIYEQYFGPGTRLTVT.

The chain links TRBV7-6 to TRBJ2-4; 7 nucleotides line up with TRBD1. With V trimmed by 1 base and J by 3 bases, 6 bases remained unmatched. CDR3 length equals 16 residues. Germline CDR1 and CDR2: SGHVS and FNYEAQ. The CDR3 is CASSLGRGKFKNIQYF. The CDR3 bases are TGTGCCAGCAGCTTAGGCAGGGGGAAATTCAAAAACATTCAGTACTTC.

Remarks on this clone: Other DNA sequences in this specimen translate into the identical CDR3. V gene TRBV4-1 combines with J gene TRBJ1-1, with TRBD1 identical over 7 bases. The CDR3 loop spans 14 amino acids. V dropped 0 bases and J dropped 4; count of bases not matched to a gene: 2. Looked up from germline, CDR1 is MGHRA and CDR2 is YSYEKL. For the CDR3, the DNA is TGCGCCAGCAGCCAAGACAGGGGGTCCACTGAAGCTTTCTTT. This gives the protein CASSQDRGSTEAFF.

This chain uses TRBV2 with TRBJ2-7, with 7 bases identical to TRBD1. V gave up 7 bases and J gave up 2 bases; unmatched junction bases: 8. CDR1 SNHLY and CDR2 FYNNEI come from the germline V gene. This CDR3 has 14 residues. The CDR3 nucleotides read TGTGCCAGCATGTTGCGACAGGGCCCCTACGAGCAGTACTTC. As protein: CASMLRQGPYEQYF.

CDR3 nucleotide sequence: TGTGCCAGCAGCTCGGCCCTGGGGGGGTACGAAGCTTTCTTT. This sequence encodes CASSSALGGYEAFF. This chain uses TRBV7-2 with TRBJ1-1; weak D call: TRBD1 (5 bases). V lost 4 bases, J lost 8 bases, and 17 bases lay in between. CDR3 length: 14 amino acids. Germline-derived CDR1 and CDR2 are SGHTA and FQGNSA.

The chain combines TRBV11-1 with TRBJ2-7, with a possible D match to TRBD2 (5 bases). Trimming cost V 4 bases and J 1 base, with 11 bases left between them. In germline, CDR1 is SGHAT, CDR2 FQDESV (reference sequence). The CDR3 covers 14 residues. Here the CDR3 DNA reads TGTGCCAGCAGCTATGACGGGGTGTCCTACGAGCAGTACTTC. Protein product: CASSYDGVSYEQYF.

The chain employs TRBV12-3 or TRBV12-4 and TRBJ2-1; D gene uncertain. The CDR3 has 11 residues. V gave up 6 bases and J gave up 9 bases, with 9 bases separating them. CDR3 nucleotide sequence: TGTGCCAGCAGCCACTATGGTGAGCAGTTCTTC. It specifies CASSHYGEQFF.

This clone turned up a few times. The chain carries TRBV6-2 or TRBV6-3 and TRBJ1-2; 7 bases fit TRBD1. In germline, CDR1 is MNHEY, CDR2 SVGEGT. Trimming at V came to 6 bases and at J to 4 bases, leaving 17 bases not matched to a gene. This CDR3 is built from 17 residues. CDR3 region: CASSPFTPGTDFYGYTF. CDR3 nucleotide sequence: TGTGCCAGCAGCCCGTTTACCCCCGGGACAGACTTCTATGGCTACACCTTC.

The chain is built from TRBV6-2 or TRBV6-3 and TRBJ1-2; no reliable D call. CDR1 and CDR2 from the germline V gene are MNHEY and SVGEGT. Trimming pared 0 bases from V and 8 bases from J, leaving 16 bases between. The CDR3 is 15 amino acids. The CDR3 coding sequence is TGTGCCAGCAGTTACTCGAGGGAATGGGTTGTCGGCTACACCTTC. This sequence encodes CASSYSREWVVGYTF.

V and J are TRBV7-2 and TRBJ2-5; D gene ambiguous. The CDR3 spans 14 residues. Trimming pared 1 base from V and 4 bases from J, leaving 10 bases between. Per the germline V gene, CDR1 is SGHTA and CDR2 is FQGNSA. CDR3 sequence reads: CASSLVALGETQYF. In DNA form, the CDR3 reads TGTGCCAGCAGCTTAGTAGCCTTGGGAGAGACCCAGTACTTC.

This chain joins TRBV7-3 and TRBJ2-2; D is undetermined. CDR3 length: 15 amino acids. The germline CDR1 and CDR2 sequences are SGHTA and FQGTGA. Trimming took 1 base from V and 1 from J, leaving 7 bases between them. CDR3 in amino acids: CASSLSAGNTGELFF. CDR3 in DNA: TGTGCCAGCAGCTTAAGTGCAGGGAACACCGGGGAGCTGTTTTTT.

The rearrangement joins TRBV5-6 to TRBJ2-1, with a tentative D call TRBD1 (6 bases). CDR1 and CDR2 from the germline V gene are SGHDT and YYEEEE. CDR3 length: 14 residues. Trimming removed 7 bases from V and 4 bases from J, with 15 bases in between. CDR3 bases: TGTGCCAGCGCGGACAGCTGGAGTTACAATGAGCAGTTCTTC. Residues: CASADSWSYNEQFF.

This chain uses TRBV18 with TRBJ1-1, with D tentatively TRBD1 (5 bases). Germline V gene data show CDR1 as KGHSH and CDR2 as LQKENI. The CDR3 consists of 13 residues. V was clipped by 6 bases and J by 3 bases, with 11 bases between them. The CDR3 loop reads CASSPDSYTEAFF. The CDR3 bases are TGTGCCAGCTCGCCCGACAGTTACACTGAAGCTTTCTTT. Variable domain in full (rest from reference TRBV18 and TRBJ1-1): NAGVMQNPRHLVRRRGQEARLRCSPMKGHSHVYWYRQLPEEGLKFMVYLQKENIIDESGMPKERFSAEFPKEGPSILRIQQVVRGDSAAYFCASSPDSYTEAFFGQGTRLTVV.

This rearrangement joins TRBV11-2 to TRBJ2-7; 9 bases match TRBD1. Germline-derived CDR1 and CDR2 are SGHAT and FQNNGV. J gave up 8 bases and V 0 bases, and 8 bases lay outside the gene matches. This CDR3 is 15 amino acids long. CDR3 region: CASSLDPGTGHKQYF. The CDR3 coding sequence is TGTGCCAGCAGCTTAGATCCCGGGACAGGGCATAAGCAGTACTTC.

J is TRBJ1-1 and V is TRBV9, with 11 bases identical to TRBD1. The J segment lost 1 base and the V segment lost 4 bases, leaving 6 bases of the junction unmatched. This CDR3 is built from 16 residues. Germline CDR1 is SGDLS and CDR2 is YYNGEE. Here the CDR3 reads CASSPWDRGSNTEAFF. The CDR3 DNA follows: TGTGCCAGCAGCCCTTGGGACAGGGGGTCGAACACTGAAGCTTTCTTT.